The present entry profiles one T cell receptor (beta chain) with its context. This sample was taken from a study of blood T cell repertoires in COVID-19. Study at large: T cells, B-cell-depleted T cells, or PBMCs provided the cDNA or gDNA that served as material.

Germline V lookup: CDR1 SEHNR, CDR2 FQNEAQ (reference sequence). V was clipped by 4 bases and J by 6 bases, with 13 bases between them. This CDR3 is 13 amino acids long. In the authors' workflow: Quantification of nucleated cells was approximated via reference gene primer amplification. Clones were read by immunoSEQ multiplex PCR, and TCRdb kept only the in-frame ones, dropping some. V and J calls and clone size are as listed in that table; D and trimming were resolved from the DNA. Of 240,000 or so clones in the sample, approximately 83% are singletons; the top ten hold 3% to 4%. The age range of participants was about 18 to 89 years, with residence in about 25 US areas. Participant-reported clinical history was the basis for cohort assignment.

The material sequenced was PBMCs or T cells enriched from blood (not recorded which). This TCR derives from a woman in her thirties or forties with acute COVID-19. The chain links TRBV7-9 to TRBJ2-7; D possibly corresponds to TRBD2 (5 bases). CDR3 amino acids: CASSSRGYVEQYF. The CDR3 DNA is TGTGCCAGCAGCTCTCGGGGATACGTCGAGCAGTACTTC.